Following are 13 T cell receptor beta chains from one sample sequenced in a study of blood T cells in healthy people across ages. PCR was performed a second time for about 6 to 12 cycles using a sample-barcoded 5' primer and a J-beta primer mix. From the 5' RACE reads, TCRdb called clonotypes with MiXCR, one entry per CDR3 protein. The data contain some 790,000 distinct CDR3 sequences, around 26% of them singletons. The sample comprised blood. The receptors come from a woman at least 80 years old in good health.

Concerning this clonotype itself: An end of the junction differs from the germline gene, which may be a read error. CDR3: CSTRDRGQGFEAFF. Here the CDR3 DNA reads TGCAGTACTAGAGATAGGGGACAGGGGTTTGAAGCTTTCTTT. V usage is TRBV20-1 and J usage is TRBJ1-1; 10 bases are a match to TRBD1. Per the germline V gene, CDR1 is DFQATT and CDR2 is SNEGSKA (reference sequence). The CDR3 runs 14 residues.

There are many counts of this clonotype. CDR3 amino acids: CASSPGTGGEQYF. The CDR3 nucleotides read TGTGCCAGCAGCCCAGGGACAGGCGGCGAGCAGTACTTC. V usage is TRBV11-2 and J usage is TRBJ2-7; 8 bases match TRBD1. CDR3 length: 13 amino acids. With 5 bases clipped from V and 6 bases from J, the junction kept 6 bases outside the gene matches. Germline loops: CDR1 SGHAT, CDR2 FQNNGV.

The chain uses TRBV11-2 and TRBJ2-5; TRBD2 might be the D (6 bases). V lost 3 bases and J lost 5, with 19 bases in between. This CDR3 region has 16 residues. Germline V gene lookup returns CDR1 SGHAT and CDR2 FQNNGV. CDR3: CASSLGSGGVGETQYF. The CDR3 bases are TGTGCCAGCAGCTTGGGGTCGGGCGGGGTAGGGGAGACCCAGTACTTC.

This clonotype was seen many times. The chain joins TRBV4-3 to TRBJ2-6; D is undetermined. V gave up 0 bases and J gave up 4 bases, with 10 bases separating them. The CDR3 consists of 16 residues. Per the germline V gene, CDR1 is LGHNA and CDR2 is YSLEER. The DNA of the CDR3 is TGCGCCAGCAGCCAAGATGCGAGGCTGGGGGCCAACGTCCTGACTTTC. This sequence encodes CASSQDARLGANVLTF.

The rearrangement links TRBV14 to TRBJ1-4; 8 bases match TRBD1. This CDR3 comprises 18 residues. V was pared by 0 bases and J by 0 bases, with 6 bases of the junction left unmatched. CDR1 is SGHDN and CDR2 is FVKESK in the germline V gene. CDR3 amino acids: CASSQDPGGFATNEKLFF. The CDR3 DNA follows: TGTGCCAGCAGCCAAGACCCAGGGGGCTTTGCAACTAATGAAAAACTGTTTTTT.

This clonotype turned up a few times. This rearrangement joins TRBV6-2 or TRBV6-3 to TRBJ2-3; 12 bases line up with TRBD2. Looked up from germline, CDR1 is MNHEY and CDR2 is SVGEGT. V lost 6 bases to trimming and J lost 5 bases; unmatched junction nucleotides: 6. There are 15 residues in the CDR3. The chain's CDR3 is CASSWTSGVGDTQYF. As DNA, the CDR3 is TGTGCCAGCAGCTGGACTAGCGGGGTTGGAGATACGCAGTATTTT.

This clonotype was found many times. Its ends do not fully match the called genes, so a read error is possible. The genes are TRBV12-3 or TRBV12-4 and TRBJ2-2; D is possibly TRBD1 (5 bases). The CDR3 is made up of 14 amino acids. This CDR3 reads CASIIAGNAGELFF. CDR3 in DNA: TGTGCCAGCATCATCGCAGGGAACGCCGGGGAGCTGTTTTTT.

This chain connects TRBV2 to TRBJ1-5; 8 nucleotides line up with TRBD1. The V gene's germline CDR1 is SNHLY and CDR2 FYNNEI. The length of the CDR3 is 15 residues. J lost 5 bases, V lost 6 bases, and 9 bases had no gene match. The CDR3 reads CASRDPGGGHQPQHF. The CDR3 DNA reads TGTGCCAGCAGGGACCCAGGGGGCGGCCATCAGCCCCAGCATTTT.

This clonotype has at least ten counts. The genes are TRBV7-9 and TRBJ2-7; no clear D. Germline loops: CDR1 SEHNR, CDR2 FQNEAQ (reference sequence). The V gene lost 1 base and the J gene lost 3 bases, with 13 bases spanning the gap. The length of the CDR3 is 15 residues. The CDR3: CASSLEGIAIYEQYF. The CDR3 DNA is TGTGCCAGCAGCTTAGAAGGGATCGCCATCTACGAGCAGTACTTC.

This clonotype was found many times. The chain employs TRBV7-9 and TRBJ2-5; 8 bases agree with TRBD1. V shed 4 bases and J 5 bases; nucleotides not matched to a gene: 6. The CDR3 loop spans 14 amino acids. Germline CDR1 and CDR2: SEHNR and FQNEAQ (reference sequence). The CDR3 reads CASSSTGAGETQYF. CDR3 nucleotide sequence: TGTGCCAGCAGCTCGACAGGGGCGGGTGAGACCCAGTACTTC.

Regarding this clonotype: This clone may be a read error of a much larger clone one base away. The chain has TRBV5-6 and TRBJ2-7; 8 nucleotides line up with TRBD1. Germline V gene lookup returns CDR1 SGHDT and CDR2 YYEEEE. With V trimmed by 3 bases and J by 7 bases, 12 bases remained unmatched. The CDR3 is 15 residues long. Here the CDR3 DNA reads TGTGCCAGCAGCTCTCCAGGGACAGGATACAATGAGCAGTACTTC. Its protein is CASSSPGTGYNEQYF.

This clonotype appeared many times. This chain links TRBV12-3 or TRBV12-4 with TRBJ1-5; 8 bases are shared with TRBD1. The CDR3 totals 14 residues. J was trimmed by 3 bases and V by 7 bases; bases with no gene match: 5. The CDR3, as DNA: TGTGCCAGCAAGGACAGGGCCTTCAATCAGCCCCAGCATTTT. Residues: CASKDRAFNQPQHF.

This clonotype was found many times. The rearrangement joins TRBV20-1 to TRBJ1-6; D gene ambiguous. V was cut by 0 bases and J by 8 bases, with 8 bases left in between. Germline lookup yields CDR1 DFQATT and CDR2 SNEGSKA (reference sequence). CDR3 length: 13 amino acids. The CDR3 DNA reads TGCAGTGCTAGAGATGTCGTGGATTCACCCCTCCACTTT. Amino acid sequence: CSARDVVDSPLHF.